This paragraph reports one T cell receptor (beta chain). Its target antigen remains unknown. There are no base qualities to consult, and no much larger clone falls within one base. This sample is part of a study of memory B cells and T cells in multiple sclerosis listed by TCRdb under 2018. About the investigation overall: The study compared the TCR beta repertoires of autoproliferating peripheral T cells with those of brain lesion-infiltrating T cells in multiple sclerosis patients. TCR sequencing included a couple of multiple sclerosis patients for whom either brain lesions at autopsy or brain-infiltrating cells from biopsy were available.

The immunoSEQ Platform was used to amplify TCRbeta CDR3 regions from extracted genomic DNA. The immunoSEQ assay combined multiplex PCR with high-throughput sequencing and a vendor bioinformatics pipeline. Regarding the original processing steps: Non-productive sequences and CDR3s shorter than 4 amino acids were excluded, and clonotype frequencies were recalculated for each sample. In immunoSEQ Analyzer 2.0, a clonotype counted as shared when the CDR3 amino acid, V gene and J gene sequences were identical. To normalize repertoire overlap, the number of shared clonotypes was divided by the product of the two clone-set sizes and multiplied by 1000 to give arbitrary units. This immuneACCESS table, as held by TCRdb, lists in-frame sequences with V and J called but not all clones. Of the missing ones, under half trace to an unresolved V gene in checked studies; the others have no known cause. That table furnishes V, J and clone size, whereas the DNA furnished D and trimming. Recorded for this sample are more than 12,000 clones; around 63% of them occurred a single time. The top ten clones comprise around 2.5% of the sample.

General findings and caveats noted by the study authors: Clone-set sizes differed between compartments, which influenced counts of shared clonotypes and required normalization.

PBMCs were isolated by Ficoll density gradient centrifugation and cryopreserved before use. The CDR3 covers 12 residues, taking in both the cysteine and the phenylalanine. Only the CDR3 region is kept as DNA, spanning 36 bases read in frame from base 1. Relative to germline, V is 3 bases shorter and J is 2 bases shorter, with 8 bases between their ends. Via the germline V gene, CDR1 is SQVTM and CDR2 ANQGSEA. Recombination joined TRBV29-1 with TRBJ2-7; the D gene cannot be resolved reliably. Sample: memory (CD45RO+) CD4+ T cells from blood. The sample's cell subset or site label is to be understood as: CD45RO+ memory T cells sorted from peripheral blood. The origin of this receptor is a human donor with multiple sclerosis. The CDR3 protein sequence reads: CSVDFGPYEQYF. The nucleotide sequence is TGCAGCGTTGATTTTGGCCCCTACGAGCAGTACTTC.